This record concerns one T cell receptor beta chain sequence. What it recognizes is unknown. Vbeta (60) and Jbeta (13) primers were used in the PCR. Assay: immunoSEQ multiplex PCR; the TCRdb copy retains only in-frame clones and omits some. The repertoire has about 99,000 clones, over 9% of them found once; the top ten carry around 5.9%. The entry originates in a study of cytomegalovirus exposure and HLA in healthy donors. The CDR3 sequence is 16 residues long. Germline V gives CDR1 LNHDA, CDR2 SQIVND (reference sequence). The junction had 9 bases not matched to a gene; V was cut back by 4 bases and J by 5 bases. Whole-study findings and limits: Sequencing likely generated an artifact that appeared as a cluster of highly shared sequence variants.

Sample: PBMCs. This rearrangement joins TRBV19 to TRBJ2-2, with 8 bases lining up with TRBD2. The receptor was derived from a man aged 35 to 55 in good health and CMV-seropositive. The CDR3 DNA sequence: TGTGCCAGTAGTAGTTTAGGGCTAGCGGGTACCGGGGAGCTGTTTTTT. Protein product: CASSSLGLAGTGELFF.